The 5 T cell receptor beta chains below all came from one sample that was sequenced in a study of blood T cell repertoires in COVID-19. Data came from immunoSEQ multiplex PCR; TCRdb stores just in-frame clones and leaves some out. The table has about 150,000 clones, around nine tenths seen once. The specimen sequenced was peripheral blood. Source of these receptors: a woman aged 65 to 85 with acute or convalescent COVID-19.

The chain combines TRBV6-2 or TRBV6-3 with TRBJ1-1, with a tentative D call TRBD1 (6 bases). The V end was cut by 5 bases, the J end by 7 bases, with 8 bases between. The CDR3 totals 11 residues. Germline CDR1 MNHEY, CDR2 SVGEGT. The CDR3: CASSRQVEAFF. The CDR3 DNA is TGTGCCAGCAGTCGACAGGTTGAAGCTTTCTTT.

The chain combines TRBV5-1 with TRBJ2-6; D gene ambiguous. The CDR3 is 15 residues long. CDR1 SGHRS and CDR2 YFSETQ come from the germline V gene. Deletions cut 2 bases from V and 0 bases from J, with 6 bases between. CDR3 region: CASSFSDSGANVLTF. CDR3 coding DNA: TGCGCCAGCAGCTTTAGTGACTCTGGGGCCAACGTCCTGACTTTC.

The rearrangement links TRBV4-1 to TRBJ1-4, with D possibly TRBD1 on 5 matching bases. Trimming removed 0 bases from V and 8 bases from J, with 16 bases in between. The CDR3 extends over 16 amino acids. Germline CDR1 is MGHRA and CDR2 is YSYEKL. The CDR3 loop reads CASSQDRGRVAEKLFF. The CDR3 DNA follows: TGCGCCAGCAGCCAAGATAGGGGCAGGGTTGCGGAAAAACTGTTTTTT.

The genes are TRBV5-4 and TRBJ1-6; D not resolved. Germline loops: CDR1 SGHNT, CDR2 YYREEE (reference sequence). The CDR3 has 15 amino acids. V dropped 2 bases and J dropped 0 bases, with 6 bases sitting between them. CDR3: CASSFASSYNSPLHF. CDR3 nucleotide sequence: TGTGCCAGCAGCTTTGCCAGCTCCTATAATTCACCCCTCCACTTT.

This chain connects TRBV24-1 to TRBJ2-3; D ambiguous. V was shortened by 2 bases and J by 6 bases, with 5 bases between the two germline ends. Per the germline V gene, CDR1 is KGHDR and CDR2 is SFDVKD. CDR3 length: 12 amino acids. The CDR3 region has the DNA TGTGCCACCAGTGATTCTGTGGATACGCAGTATTTT. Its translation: CATSDSVDTQYF.